The source of this T cell receptor beta chain is a study of blood T cells in healthy people across ages. At the level of the study: About one barcoded TCR beta cDNA was captured per two T cells.

V shed 5 bases and J 11 bases; nucleotides not matched to a gene: 12. This CDR3 is built from 13 residues. Germline V CDR1 and CDR2: SQVTM, ANQGSEA. Findings and limits, study-wide: In long-lived donors, naive CD4+ cell counts and diversity exceeded those of aged donors.

As regards this clonotype: Its antigen is undetermined.

It was with a sample-barcoded 5' primer and a J-beta primer mix that a second PCR of roughly 7 to 11 cycles was run. The template-switch adaptor was a 5' adaptor with 12 random nucleotides. It tagged each cDNA molecule. Per-sample output comprised a minimum of 3 million paired-end reads containing CDR3. TCRdb independently ran MiXCR on the 5' RACE reads; one entry per CDR3 protein. The sample has about 1.1 million distinct CDR3 sequences; less than 45% are singletons. The origin of this receptor is a man aged 18 to 29 in good health. The sample comprised blood. V gene TRBV29-1 combines with J gene TRBJ2-5; the match to TRBD2 covers 9 bases. The CDR3 protein is CSVWGGGASEQYF. CDR3 sequence (DNA): TGCAGCGTTTGGGGCGGGGGGGCAAGTGAGCAGTACTTC.